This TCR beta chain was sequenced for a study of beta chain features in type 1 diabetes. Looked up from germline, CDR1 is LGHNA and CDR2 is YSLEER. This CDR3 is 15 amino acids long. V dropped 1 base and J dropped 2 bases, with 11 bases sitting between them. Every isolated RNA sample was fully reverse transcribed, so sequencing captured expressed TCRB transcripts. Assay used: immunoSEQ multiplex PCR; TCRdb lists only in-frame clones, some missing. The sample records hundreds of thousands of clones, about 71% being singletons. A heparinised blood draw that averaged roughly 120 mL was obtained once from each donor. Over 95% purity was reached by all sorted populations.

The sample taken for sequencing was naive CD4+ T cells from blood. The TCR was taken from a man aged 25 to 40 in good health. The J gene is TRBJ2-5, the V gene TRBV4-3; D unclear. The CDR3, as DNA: TGCGCCAGCAGCCAAGGCTCTAAAAAGCAAGAGACCCAGTACTTC. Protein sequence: CASSQGSKKQETQYF.